The 4 T cell receptor beta chains below all came from one sample that was sequenced in a study of OX40 agonist ivuxolimab in advanced cancers. Generated by immunoSEQ multiplex PCR, the TCRdb table keeps only in-frame clones and is missing some. Here the sample spans some 25,000 clones, approximately 85% being singletons. The starting material was CD4+ or CD8+ T cells sorted from blood, obtained in a trial of the OX40 agonist ivuxolimab. The receptors were gathered from an adult with an advanced solid tumor such as melanoma, head and neck, liver or kidney cancer.

This clone is labeled medium-sized. CDR3 protein: CASRTGGTGTQYF. The CDR3 DNA follows: TGCGCCAGTAGGACAGGGGGGACTGGTACGCAGTATTTT. The chain carries TRBV5-1 and TRBJ2-3; 10 bases fit TRBD1. This CDR3 is 13 amino acids long. CDR1 is SGHRS, CDR2 YFSETQ, per germline. The trim removed 8 bases at V and 8 bases at J, leaving 8 bases unmatched. The complete variable domain, with remaining parts taken from reference TRBV5-1 and TRBJ2-3, reads KAGVTQTPRYLIKTRGQQVTLSCSPISGHRSVSWYQQTPGQGLQFLFEYFSETQRNKGNFPGRFSGRQFSNSRSEMNVSTLELGDSALYLCASRTGGTGTQYFGPGTRLTVL.

The rearrangement links TRBV25-1 to TRBJ2-1; 11 bases are a match to TRBD2. With V trimmed by 6 bases and J by 10 bases, 8 bases remained unmatched. The CDR3 contains 14 residues. The germline V gene has CDR1 MGHDK and CDR2 SYGVNS. CDR3: CASRLAGGGIEQFF. The CDR3 region has the DNA TGTGCCAGCAGATTAGCGGGAGGGGGGATCGAGCAGTTCTTC.

This clone was counted between two and nine times. The chain couples TRBV4-1 to TRBJ2-1; D is unclear. Between the trimmed V and J ends, which lost 1 base and 8 bases, there was a span of 6 bases. This CDR3 comprises 12 residues. Germline lookup yields CDR1 MGHRA and CDR2 YSYEKL. The CDR3 region is CASSQGADEQFF. DNA of the CDR3: TGCGCCAGCAGCCAAGGGGCGGATGAGCAGTTCTTC.

The CDR3 reads CASSKEFAQENTEAFF. In nucleotides, the CDR3 is TGTGCCAGCAGCAAAGAATTTGCCCAAGAGAACACTGAAGCTTTCTTT. The V and J genes are TRBV21-1 and TRBJ1-1. TRBV21-1 is a documented pseudogene. This CDR3 region has 16 residues.